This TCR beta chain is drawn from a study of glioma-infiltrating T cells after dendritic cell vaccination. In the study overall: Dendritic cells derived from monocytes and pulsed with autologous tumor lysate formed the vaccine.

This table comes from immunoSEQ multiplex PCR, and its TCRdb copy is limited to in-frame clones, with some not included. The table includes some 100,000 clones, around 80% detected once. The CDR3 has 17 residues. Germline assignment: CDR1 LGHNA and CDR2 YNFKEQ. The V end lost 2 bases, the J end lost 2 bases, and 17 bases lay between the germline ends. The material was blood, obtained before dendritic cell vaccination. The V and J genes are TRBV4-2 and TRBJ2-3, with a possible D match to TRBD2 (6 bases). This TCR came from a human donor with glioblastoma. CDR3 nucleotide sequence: TGTGCCAGCAGCCAAACCGATAAGGACTACTCCACAGATACGCAGTATTTT. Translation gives CASSQTDKDYSTDTQYF.